This TCR beta chain emerged from a study of T-cell reconstitution after alpha-beta-depleted transplantation in children. CDR3 length: 13 residues. The J segment lost 5 bases and the V segment lost 6 bases, leaving 6 bases of the junction unmatched. Germline CDR1 reads MNHNS; CDR2 reads SASEGT. Unique molecular identifiers were incorporated during preparation of the TCRbeta library. TCRdb reprocessed the PCR reads with MiXCR, giving one entry per CDR3 protein. The data show approximately 150,000 distinct CDR3 sequences, 8.8% seen once. This clonotype has more than one count but fewer than ten. The antigen is not known. Study conclusions and caveats: Among T cells one year after transplant, newly produced cells accounted for most counts and diversity. The study reportedly traced alpha-beta T cells about two months after transplant to several hundred expanded graft clones. Surviving recipient T cells and thymic progenitors accounted for the high day-60 TCRbeta diversity observed in some patients.

V is TRBV6-1 and J is TRBJ2-5; 7 nucleotides agree with TRBD1. This clonotype was sampled from a female patient between 2 and 15 years old who had a stem cell transplant for congenital amegakaryocytic thrombocytopenia, so the T cells may come from the graft donor. This specimen consisted of PBMCs, mostly from graft donor cells, obtained 180 days after TCRalphabeta/CD19-depleted stem cell transplant. DNA for the CDR3: TGTGCCAGCAGGAGACAGGGTTCCGAGACCCAGTACTTC. It encodes CASRRQGSETQYF.